The present T cell receptor beta chain was sequenced within a study of identical twins. General study findings and limits: High-abundance cord blood beta clonotypes had fewer insertions; memory repertoires showed none. For out-of-frame beta sequences, excess twin sharing was weaker. For out-of-frame alpha sequences shared by twins, low generation probability was in excess.

On this clonotype itself: Its target is not known.

TCRdb re-called the 5' RACE reads through MiXCR, storing one row per CDR3 protein. Of more than 200,000 distinct CDR3 sequences listed, more than 13% were seen once; the top ten hold 8.8%. No donor was unhealthy or non-Caucasian. V was trimmed by 0 bases and J by 0 bases, leaving 6 bases between them. Germline CDR1 LNHNV, CDR2 YYDKDF (reference sequence). The CDR3 has 15 amino acids. Sequencing was done on a sample of memory (CD45RO+) T cells sorted from blood. V gene TRBV15 combines with J gene TRBJ1-5; D unclear. This receptor was taken from a woman aged 18-29 years in good health. CDR3 protein: CATSRDLYSNQPQHF. CDR3 coding DNA: TGTGCCACCAGCAGAGATCTGTATAGCAATCAGCCCCAGCATTTT.